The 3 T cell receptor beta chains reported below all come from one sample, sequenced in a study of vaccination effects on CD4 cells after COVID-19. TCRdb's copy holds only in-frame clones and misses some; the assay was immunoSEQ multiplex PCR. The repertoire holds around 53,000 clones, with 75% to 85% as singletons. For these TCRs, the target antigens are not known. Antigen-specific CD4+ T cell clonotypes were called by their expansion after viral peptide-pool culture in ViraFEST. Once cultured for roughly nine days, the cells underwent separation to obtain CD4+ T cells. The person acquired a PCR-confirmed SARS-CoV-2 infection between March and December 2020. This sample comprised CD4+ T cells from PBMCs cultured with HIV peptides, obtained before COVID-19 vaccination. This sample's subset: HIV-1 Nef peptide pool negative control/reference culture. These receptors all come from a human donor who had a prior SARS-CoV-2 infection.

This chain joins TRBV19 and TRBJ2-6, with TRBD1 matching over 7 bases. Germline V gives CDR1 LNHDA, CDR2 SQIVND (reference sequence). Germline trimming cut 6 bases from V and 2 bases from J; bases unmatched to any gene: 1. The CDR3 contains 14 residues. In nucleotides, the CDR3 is TGTGCCAGTAGCGACAGGGCTGGGGCCAACGTCCTGACTTTC. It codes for CASSDRAGANVLTF.

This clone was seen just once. DNA for the CDR3: TGTGCCAGCAGCCAATTCGCAGGCATAAATGAAAAACTGTTTTTT. Its protein product is CASSQFAGINEKLFF. This chain links TRBV16 with TRBJ1-4; D uncertain. Germline CDR1 is KGHSY and CDR2 is FQNENV. The CDR3 contains 15 residues. Trimming removed 1 base from V and 5 bases from J, with 11 bases in between.

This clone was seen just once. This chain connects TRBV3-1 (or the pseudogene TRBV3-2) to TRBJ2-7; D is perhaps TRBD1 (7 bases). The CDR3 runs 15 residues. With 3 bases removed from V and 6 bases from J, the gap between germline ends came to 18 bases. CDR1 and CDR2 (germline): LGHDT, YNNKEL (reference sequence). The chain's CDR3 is CASSHPNDREAEQYF. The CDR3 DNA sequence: TGTGCCAGCAGCCACCCGAACGACAGGGAGGCCGAGCAGTACTTC.